This is a list of T cell receptor beta chains from one sample in a study of cytomegalovirus exposure and HLA in healthy donors. Generated by immunoSEQ multiplex PCR, the TCRdb table keeps only in-frame clones and is missing some. The sample consists of around 50,000 clones, 70% to 85% of them appearing once. The sequenced material came from PBMCs. The receptors originated from a man in his forties or fifties in good health and CMV-seronegative. The CDR3 runs from the conserved cysteine through the conserved F or W. Not all rows give a size; the values are once, few, many and, for expanded clones, a class.

V gene,clone size,CDR3 length,J gene,CDR3 protein
TRBV5-3,-,16,TRBJ2-1,CARSLGCPSSYNEQFF
TRBV7-8,-,16,TRBJ1-5,CASSKDRGKINQPQHF
TRBV9,-,15,TRBJ1-1,CASSARDREVAEAFF
TRBV6-1,-,15,TRBJ2-7,CASRGPGQGTYEQYF
TRBV30,-,14,TRBJ1-5,CAWSVEGRNQPQHF
TRBV6-1,-,12,TRBJ1-2,CASSVENYGYTF
TRBV4-3,-,17,TRBJ2-2,CASSPYGGVRNTGELFF
TRBV5-6,-,16,-,CASSLEDRGRDYEQYF
TRBV11-2,-,16,TRBJ2-3,CASSTRAGGLSDTQYF
TRBV11-3,-,13,TRBJ1-1,CASSLGPNTEAFF
TRBV6-5,-,14,TRBJ2-7,CASSYLAGGDEQYF
TRBV5-4,-,14,TRBJ1-2,CASSLADRGNGYTF
TRBV6-5,-,15,TRBJ2-1,CASSYYQRTGSEQFF
TRBV10-2,-,15,TRBJ2-2,CASSATGGGTGELFF
TRBV27,once,14,TRBJ2-1,CASRPSGGANEQFF
TRBV7-9,-,18,TRBJ2-3,CASSYSSGGAVGTDTQYF
TRBV6-1,-,13,TRBJ1-2,CASRRTGGDGYTF
TRBV7-2,-,18,TRBJ2-2,CASSLNMGQGFWTGELFF
TRBV29-1,-,13,TRBJ1-2,CSVDWQAYYGYTF
TRBV11-1,few,16,TRBJ1-1,CASSLAPAGMNTEAFF
TRBV6-4,-,15,TRBJ2-4,CASSDVALAKNIQYF
TRBV5-8,-,14,TRBJ2-5,CASSLETGGETQYF
TRBV7-6,-,14,TRBJ1-4,CASSFRASNEKLFF
TRBV5-8,-,16,TRBJ2-4,CASRENSGGAKNIQYF
TRBV6-7,once,16,TRBJ1-6,CASRPNPGQGWSPLHF
TRBV5-8,once,14,TRBJ2-7,CASSLYRGRDEQYF
TRBV6-4,-,13,TRBJ1-4,CAVTGQKHEKLFF
TRBV9,few,15,TRBJ2-2,CASSVGTGNTGELFF
TRBV2,once,15,TRBJ2-3,CASRGTGGGGDTQYF